These T cell receptor beta chains were read from a single sample in a study of blood T cell repertoires in COVID-19. Clones were read by immunoSEQ multiplex PCR, and TCRdb kept only the in-frame ones, dropping some. The repertoire holds about 140,000 clones, with around 73% as singletons. Material: PBMCs or T cells enriched from blood (not recorded which). The receptor set was obtained from a woman between 50 and 59 years old who had recovered from COVID-19. Both conserved end residues are part of each CDR3. D genes are given only for firm matches. Some rows mark clone size as missing; the rest say once, few, many or name a class of expanded clone.

j_call: TRBJ1-5
v_call: TRBV2
clone_size: once
cdr3_length: 14
d_call: TRBD1
cdr3_nt: TGTGCCAGCAGCCTGACAGGGGGCTTTCAGCCCCAGCATTTT
cdr3_aa: CASSLTGGFQPQHF

j_call: TRBJ2-5
v_call: TRBV14
clone_size: .
cdr3_length: 15
d_call: .
cdr3_nt: TGTGCCAGCAGCCAAATGGAATGGGCAGCTTCGACCCAGTACTTC
cdr3_aa: CASSQMEWAASTQYF

j_call: TRBJ1-2
v_call: TRBV4-1
clone_size: few
cdr3_length: 14
d_call: .
cdr3_nt: TGCGCCAGCAGCCAAGAAAACGGTTACTATGGCTACACCTTC
cdr3_aa: CASSQENGYYGYTF

j_call: TRBJ2-2
v_call: TRBV6-1
clone_size: .
cdr3_length: 14
d_call: .
cdr3_nt: TGTGCCAGCAGTGAAGCTAGTTTGAGCGGGGAGCTGTTTTTT
cdr3_aa: CASSEASLSGELFF

j_call: TRBJ2-7
v_call: TRBV11-2
clone_size: .
cdr3_length: 12
d_call: .
cdr3_nt: TGTGCCAGCAGCTCTCTAGCCAGGGGCGGGTACTTC
cdr3_aa: CASSSLARGGYF

j_call: TRBJ2-4
v_call: TRBV5-1
clone_size: .
cdr3_length: 14
d_call: .
cdr3_nt: TGCGCCAGCAGCTTGGGGGGGCGGTCGAACATTCAGTACTTC
cdr3_aa: CASSLGGRSNIQYF

j_call: TRBJ1-2
v_call: TRBV4-2
clone_size: .
cdr3_length: 15
d_call: .
cdr3_nt: TGTGCCAGCAGCCCGTCCGAATCGGTAAGGAGCGGCTACACCTTC
cdr3_aa: CASSPSESVRSGYTF

j_call: TRBJ2-3
v_call: TRBV9
clone_size: .
cdr3_length: 15
d_call: TRBD2
cdr3_nt: TGTGCCAGCCGCCGTACTAGCGGGGCCACAGATACGCAGTATTTT
cdr3_aa: CASRRTSGATDTQYF

j_call: TRBJ1-4
v_call: TRBV29-1
clone_size: once
cdr3_length: 14
d_call: TRBD1
cdr3_nt: TGCAGCGGCGGGACAGACGCAACTAATGAAAAACTGTTTTTT
cdr3_aa: CSGGTDATNEKLFF

j_call: TRBJ1-3
v_call: TRBV18
clone_size: .
cdr3_length: 15
d_call: TRBD1
cdr3_nt: TGTGCCAGCTCACAGGGACAGATCTCTGGAAACACCATATATTTT
cdr3_aa: CASSQGQISGNTIYF

j_call: TRBJ1-1
v_call: TRBV5-1
clone_size: once
cdr3_length: 16
d_call: .
cdr3_nt: TGCGCCAGCAAGCGGGACACCCACTCGATGAACACTGAAGCTTTCTTT
cdr3_aa: CASKRDTHSMNTEAFF

j_call: TRBJ2-2
v_call: TRBV4-2
clone_size: few
cdr3_length: 13
d_call: TRBD1
cdr3_nt: TGTGCCAGCAGCCCAGGGACAGGCGGGGAGCTGTTTTTT
cdr3_aa: CASSPGTGGELFF

j_call: TRBJ2-1
v_call: TRBV7-6
clone_size: .
cdr3_length: 15
d_call: .
cdr3_nt: TGTGCCAGCAGCCCCAGCGCGTCCTCCTACAATGAGCAGTTCTTC
cdr3_aa: CASSPSASSYNEQFF

j_call: TRBJ1-1
v_call: TRBV2
clone_size: .
cdr3_length: 14
d_call: TRBD1
cdr3_nt: TGTGCCAACTCCCCTGAGGGGACAGAAACTGAAGCTTTCTTT
cdr3_aa: CANSPEGTETEAFF

j_call: TRBJ1-2
v_call: TRBV7-2
clone_size: once
cdr3_length: 15
d_call: TRBD1
cdr3_nt: TGTGCCAGCAGCTTAGAAACAGGGGGCGACTATGGCTACACCTTC
cdr3_aa: CASSLETGGDYGYTF

j_call: TRBJ1-4
v_call: TRBV30
clone_size: .
cdr3_length: 13
d_call: TRBD1
cdr3_nt: TGTGCCCGGCAGGGGGCAACTAATGAAAAACTGTTTTTT
cdr3_aa: CARQGATNEKLFF

j_call: TRBJ2-3
v_call: TRBV6-5
clone_size: .
cdr3_length: 15
d_call: TRBD2
cdr3_nt: TGTGCCAGCAGGCGACTAGCGGGAAACACAGATACGCAGTATTTT
cdr3_aa: CASRRLAGNTDTQYF

j_call: TRBJ2-2
v_call: TRBV19
clone_size: .
cdr3_length: 18
d_call: TRBD2
cdr3_nt: TGTGCCAGTAGTCCCCAAAGCTCTAGCGGGGGGGGACCCGGGGAGCTGTTTTTT
cdr3_aa: CASSPQSSSGGGPGELFF

j_call: TRBJ2-3
v_call: TRBV9
clone_size: once
cdr3_length: 13
d_call: .
cdr3_nt: TGTGCCAGCAGCGTAGAAATCGCAGATACGCAGTATTTT
cdr3_aa: CASSVEIADTQYF

j_call: TRBJ1-1
v_call: TRBV6-5
clone_size: .
cdr3_length: 12
d_call: .
cdr3_nt: TGTGCCAGCAGTAACCGCGGGGGAGTAGCTTTCTTT
cdr3_aa: CASSNRGGVAFF

j_call: TRBJ2-1
v_call: TRBV7-7
clone_size: .
cdr3_length: 15
d_call: TRBD2
cdr3_nt: TGTGCCAGCAGCTTACTAGCGGGGGGATACAATGAGCAGTTCTTC
cdr3_aa: CASSLLAGGYNEQFF

j_call: TRBJ1-2
v_call: TRBV3-1/TRBV3-2
clone_size: .
cdr3_length: 14
d_call: .
cdr3_nt: TGTGCCAGCTCGGGAGTCGCGGGGAACTATGGCTACACCTTC
cdr3_aa: CASSGVAGNYGYTF

j_call: TRBJ2-3
v_call: TRBV5-4
clone_size: .
cdr3_length: 15
d_call: TRBD2
cdr3_nt: TGTGCCAGCAGCTTGATCTCTAGCGGTTCGGATACGCAGTATTTT
cdr3_aa: CASSLISSGSDTQYF

j_call: TRBJ1-1
v_call: TRBV10-3
clone_size: once
cdr3_length: 13
d_call: .
cdr3_nt: TGTGCCATCAGTGGAGGGATGAACACTGAAGCTTTCTTT
cdr3_aa: CAISGGMNTEAFF

j_call: TRBJ1-1
v_call: TRBV30
clone_size: once
cdr3_length: 12
d_call: .
cdr3_nt: TGTGCCTGGAGTAAAATAAACACTGAAGCTTTCTTT
cdr3_aa: CAWSKINTEAFF

j_call: TRBJ1-4
v_call: TRBV3-1/TRBV3-2
clone_size: .
cdr3_length: 12
d_call: .
cdr3_nt: TGTGCCAGCAGCCAAGCTGTGGAAAAACTGTTTTTT
cdr3_aa: CASSQAVEKLFF

j_call: TRBJ1-3
v_call: TRBV10-3
clone_size: .
cdr3_length: 14
d_call: TRBD1
cdr3_nt: TGTGCCACCGGACAGGGGATAACTGGAAACACCATATATTTT
cdr3_aa: CATGQGITGNTIYF

j_call: TRBJ1-1
v_call: TRBV15
clone_size: few
cdr3_length: 17
d_call: .
cdr3_nt: TGTGCCACCAGCAGAGTGAGGTCAAGGGGCCTGAACACTGAAGCTTTCTTT
cdr3_aa: CATSRVRSRGLNTEAFF

j_call: TRBJ2-5
v_call: TRBV7-8
clone_size: few
cdr3_length: 13
d_call: .
cdr3_nt: TGTGCCAGCAGCCTAACAACGGGAGAGACCCAGTACTTC
cdr3_aa: CASSLTTGETQYF

j_call: TRBJ2-3
v_call: TRBV28
clone_size: .
cdr3_length: 20
d_call: TRBD2
cdr3_nt: TGTGCCAGCAGTCCGCTCCGTTCGGCTAGCGGGGGGACTAGCACAGATACGCAGTATTTT
cdr3_aa: CASSPLRSASGGTSTDTQYF

j_call: TRBJ1-6
v_call: TRBV15
clone_size: .
cdr3_length: 14
d_call: .
cdr3_nt: TGTGCCACCAGCAGAGATTCGAGTAACTCACCCCTCCACTTT
cdr3_aa: CATSRDSSNSPLHF

j_call: TRBJ2-7
v_call: TRBV5-4
clone_size: .
cdr3_length: 12
d_call: TRBD1
cdr3_nt: TGTGCCAGCAGCCACAGGGGGAGCGAGCAGTACTTC
cdr3_aa: CASSHRGSEQYF

j_call: TRBJ1-4
v_call: TRBV11-2
clone_size: few
cdr3_length: 17
d_call: TRBD1
cdr3_nt: TGTGCCAGCAGCTTAGTGGGACAGGGGGTAGGGGATGAAAAACTGTTTTTT
cdr3_aa: CASSLVGQGVGDEKLFF

j_call: TRBJ1-1
v_call: TRBV29-1
clone_size: .
cdr3_length: 13
d_call: TRBD1
cdr3_nt: TGCAGCGTACTACAGGGGGTACGCACTGAAGCTTTCTTT
cdr3_aa: CSVLQGVRTEAFF

j_call: TRBJ1-2
v_call: TRBV2
clone_size: many
cdr3_length: 13
d_call: TRBD1
cdr3_nt: TGTGCCAGCAGAACCGGGACAGGCTATGGCTACACCTTC
cdr3_aa: CASRTGTGYGYTF

j_call: TRBJ2-3
v_call: TRBV24-1
clone_size: .
cdr3_length: 16
d_call: TRBD2
cdr3_nt: TGTGCCACCAGTGATACTAGCGGGGGGGCGACAGATACGCAGTATTTT
cdr3_aa: CATSDTSGGATDTQYF

j_call: TRBJ2-5
v_call: TRBV5-6
clone_size: .
cdr3_length: 14
d_call: .
cdr3_nt: TGTGCCAGCAGCTTTGGGGCAGGGTGGGAGACCCAGTACTTC
cdr3_aa: CASSFGAGWETQYF

j_call: TRBJ2-2
v_call: TRBV7-3
clone_size: .
cdr3_length: 14
d_call: .
cdr3_nt: TGTGCCAGCAGCCCCACTGGGCCTCCCGGGGAGCTGTTTTTT
cdr3_aa: CASSPTGPPGELFF

j_call: TRBJ1-1
v_call: TRBV5-1
clone_size: .
cdr3_length: 13
d_call: .
cdr3_nt: TGCGCCAGCAGCTTGGTGGCAAACACTGAAGCTTTCTTT
cdr3_aa: CASSLVANTEAFF

j_call: TRBJ1-6
v_call: TRBV3-1/TRBV3-2
clone_size: .
cdr3_length: 15
d_call: .
cdr3_nt: TGTGCCAGCAGCCTCCGGGGGGGGGCCAATTCACCCCTCCACTTT
cdr3_aa: CASSLRGGANSPLHF

j_call: TRBJ1-3
v_call: TRBV3-1/TRBV3-2
clone_size: .
cdr3_length: 16
d_call: TRBD1
cdr3_nt: TGTGCCAGCAGCCAAGAAGGGTACAGGGGTGGAAACACCATATATTTT
cdr3_aa: CASSQEGYRGGNTIYF

j_call: TRBJ1-6
v_call: TRBV7-2
clone_size: .
cdr3_length: 14
d_call: TRBD1
cdr3_nt: TGTGCCAGCAGCCCTAGACAGGGGACTTCACCCCTCCACTTT
cdr3_aa: CASSPRQGTSPLHF

j_call: TRBJ1-1
v_call: TRBV14
clone_size: .
cdr3_length: 17
d_call: TRBD1
cdr3_nt: TGTGCCAGCAGCCCCTGGGACAGGGTGGTGGGATACACTGAAGCTTTCTTT
cdr3_aa: CASSPWDRVVGYTEAFF

j_call: TRBJ1-5
v_call: TRBV24-1
clone_size: .
cdr3_length: 13
d_call: .
cdr3_nt: TGTGCCACCGGGGGGTATAGCAATCAGCCCCAGCATTTT
cdr3_aa: CATGGYSNQPQHF

j_call: TRBJ1-2
v_call: TRBV9
clone_size: .
cdr3_length: 13
d_call: .
cdr3_nt: TGTGCCAGCAGTCCCGGGGAAAACTATGGCTACACCTTC
cdr3_aa: CASSPGENYGYTF

j_call: TRBJ2-1
v_call: TRBV5-6
clone_size: .
cdr3_length: 16
d_call: TRBD1
cdr3_nt: TGTGCCAGCAGCTTGGGGGGACAGGGGGTCTACAATGAGCAGTTCTTC
cdr3_aa: CASSLGGQGVYNEQFF

j_call: TRBJ1-2
v_call: TRBV5-4
clone_size: once
cdr3_length: 13
d_call: .
cdr3_nt: TGTGCCAGCAGCTTGGACGGTAACTATGGCTACACCTTC
cdr3_aa: CASSLDGNYGYTF

j_call: TRBJ1-5
v_call: TRBV18
clone_size: .
cdr3_length: 15
d_call: .
cdr3_nt: TGTGCCAGCTCACCTCTCTCTGGCTCCAATCAGCCCCAGCATTTT
cdr3_aa: CASSPLSGSNQPQHF

j_call: TRBJ2-7
v_call: TRBV19
clone_size: .
cdr3_length: 15
d_call: .
cdr3_nt: TGTGCCAGTAGAAAGAGGAGTGACCTTCCCTACGAGCAGTACTTC
cdr3_aa: CASRKRSDLPYEQYF

j_call: TRBJ1-2
v_call: TRBV29-1
clone_size: once
cdr3_length: 14
d_call: TRBD1
cdr3_nt: TGCAGCGTCACGAAGGGACAGGGAGACTATGGCTACACCTTC
cdr3_aa: CSVTKGQGDYGYTF

j_call: TRBJ1-2
v_call: TRBV27
clone_size: .
cdr3_length: 15
d_call: .
cdr3_nt: TGTGCCAGCAGTATCCGGGACAACCCTAACTATGGCTACACCTTC
cdr3_aa: CASSIRDNPNYGYTF

j_call: TRBJ1-3
v_call: TRBV5-8
clone_size: .
cdr3_length: 16
d_call: .
cdr3_nt: TGTGCCAGCAGCTTAAAGACATCCTACTCTGGAAACACCATATATTTT
cdr3_aa: CASSLKTSYSGNTIYF

j_call: TRBJ1-5
v_call: TRBV2
clone_size: few
cdr3_length: 16
d_call: TRBD1
cdr3_nt: TGTGCCAGCAGTAACCCCAGGACAGGTGAAAGGCAGCCCCAGCATTTT
cdr3_aa: CASSNPRTGERQPQHF

j_call: TRBJ2-1
v_call: TRBV27
clone_size: .
cdr3_length: 16
d_call: TRBD2
cdr3_nt: TGTGCCAGCAGTCCCCATCCCTCTAGCGGGGAGGATGAGCAGTTCTTC
cdr3_aa: CASSPHPSSGEDEQFF